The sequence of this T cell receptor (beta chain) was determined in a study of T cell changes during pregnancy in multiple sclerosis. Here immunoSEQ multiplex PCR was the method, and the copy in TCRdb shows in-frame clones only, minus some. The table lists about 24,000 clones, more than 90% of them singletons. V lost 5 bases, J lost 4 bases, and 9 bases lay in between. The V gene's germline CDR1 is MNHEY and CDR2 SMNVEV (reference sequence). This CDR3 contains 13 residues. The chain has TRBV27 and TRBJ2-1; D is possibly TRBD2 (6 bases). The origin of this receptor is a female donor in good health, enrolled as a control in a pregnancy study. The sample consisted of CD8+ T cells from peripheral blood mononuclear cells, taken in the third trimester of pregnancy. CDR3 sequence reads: CASSPDYYNEQFF. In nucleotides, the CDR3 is TGTGCCAGCAGTCCGGACTATTACAATGAGCAGTTCTTC.